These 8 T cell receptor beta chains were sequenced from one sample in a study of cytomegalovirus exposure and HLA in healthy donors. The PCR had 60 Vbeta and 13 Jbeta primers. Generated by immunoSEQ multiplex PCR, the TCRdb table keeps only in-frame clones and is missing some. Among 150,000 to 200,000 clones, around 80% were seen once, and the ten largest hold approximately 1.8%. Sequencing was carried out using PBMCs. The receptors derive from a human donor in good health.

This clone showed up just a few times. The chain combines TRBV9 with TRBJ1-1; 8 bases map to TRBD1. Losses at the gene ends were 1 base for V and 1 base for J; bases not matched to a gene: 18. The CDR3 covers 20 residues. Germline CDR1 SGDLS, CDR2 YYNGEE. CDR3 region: CASSVSSDVSGGAGNTEAFF. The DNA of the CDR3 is TGTGCCAGCAGCGTATCTTCCGATGTGTCAGGGGGCGCCGGGAACACTGAAGCTTTCTTT. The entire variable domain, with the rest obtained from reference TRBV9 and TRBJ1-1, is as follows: DSGVTQTPKHLITATGQRVTLRCSPRSGDLSVYWYQQSLDQGLQFLIQYYNGEERAKGNILERFSAQQFPDLHSELNLSSLELGDSALYFCASSVSSDVSGGAGNTEAFFGQGTRLTVV.

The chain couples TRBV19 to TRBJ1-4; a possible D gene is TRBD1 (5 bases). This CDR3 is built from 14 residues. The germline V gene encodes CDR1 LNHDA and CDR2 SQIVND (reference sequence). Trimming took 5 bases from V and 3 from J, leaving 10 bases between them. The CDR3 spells CASSESRANEKLFF. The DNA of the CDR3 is TGTGCCAGTAGTGAGAGCAGGGCTAATGAAAAACTGTTTTTT.

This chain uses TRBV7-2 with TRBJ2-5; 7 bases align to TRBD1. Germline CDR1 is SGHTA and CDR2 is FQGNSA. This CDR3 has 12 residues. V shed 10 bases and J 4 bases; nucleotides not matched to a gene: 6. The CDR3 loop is CANKNRGETQYF. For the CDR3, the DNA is TGTGCCAATAAGAACAGGGGAGAGACCCAGTACTTC.

In DNA, the CDR3 is TGTGCCAGCAGCCTAGACAGGGGGCTATCACCCCTCCACTTT. It translates to CASSLDRGLSPLHF. The chain combines TRBV6-1 with TRBJ1-6; 10 nucleotides agree with TRBD1. The CDR3 is 14 residues long. J was trimmed by 10 bases and V by 6 bases; bases with no gene match: 6. CDR1 is MNHNS and CDR2 is SASEGT in the germline V gene.

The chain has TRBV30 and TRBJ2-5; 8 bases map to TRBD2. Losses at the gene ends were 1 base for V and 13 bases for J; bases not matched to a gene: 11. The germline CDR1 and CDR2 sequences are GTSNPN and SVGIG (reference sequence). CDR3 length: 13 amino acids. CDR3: CAWSGRPGLGSYF. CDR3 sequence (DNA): TGTGCCTGGAGTGGTCGCCCGGGACTAGGGTCGTACTTC.

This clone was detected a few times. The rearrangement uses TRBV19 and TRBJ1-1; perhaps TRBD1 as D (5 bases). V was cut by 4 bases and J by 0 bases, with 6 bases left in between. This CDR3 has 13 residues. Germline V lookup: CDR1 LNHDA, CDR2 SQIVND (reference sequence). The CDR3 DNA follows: TGTGCCAGTAGTACAGGGATGAACACTGAAGCTTTCTTT. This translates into CASSTGMNTEAFF.

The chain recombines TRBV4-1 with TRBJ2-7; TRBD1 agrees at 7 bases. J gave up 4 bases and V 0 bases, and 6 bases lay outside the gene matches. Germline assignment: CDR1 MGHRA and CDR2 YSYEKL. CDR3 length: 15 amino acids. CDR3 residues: CASSQDGTDRYEQYF. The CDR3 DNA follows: TGCGCCAGCAGCCAAGACGGGACAGACCGATACGAGCAGTACTTC.

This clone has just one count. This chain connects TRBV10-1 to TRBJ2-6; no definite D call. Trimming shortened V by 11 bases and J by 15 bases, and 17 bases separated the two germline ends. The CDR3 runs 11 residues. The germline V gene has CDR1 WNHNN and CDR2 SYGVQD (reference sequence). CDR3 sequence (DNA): TGCGCCGAGGAGAGGAACGGAAACCTGACTTTC. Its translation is CAEERNGNLTF.